This passage covers 11 T cell receptor beta chains from one sample sequenced in a study of T cells after yellow fever vaccination. TCRdb recomputed calls from the 5' RACE reads with MiXCR, one row per CDR3 protein. The sample has approximately 610,000 distinct CDR3 sequences, about a sixth seen once. Sequences were derived from PBMCs, sampled around 5 days after the first yellow fever vaccination. These receptors all stem from a man aged 18 to 30 who received the YFV17D yellow fever vaccine.

V is TRBV5-1 and J is TRBJ2-5; D call uncertain. CDR3 length: 13 amino acids. Germline V gene sequence: CDR1 SGHRS, CDR2 YFSETQ. V lost 5 bases and J lost 3, with 11 bases in between. This CDR3 reads CASRPRGEETQYF. The CDR3 DNA follows: TGCGCCAGCAGACCCCGAGGCGAAGAGACCCAGTACTTC.

The chain combines TRBV4-3 with TRBJ2-1, with D possibly TRBD2 on 5 matching bases. V lost 4 bases to trimming and J lost 9 bases, with 10 bases between them. The germline V gene encodes CDR1 LGHNA and CDR2 YSLEER. This CDR3 region has 12 residues. The CDR3 loop reads CASSRGRGEQFF. In DNA, the CDR3 is TGCGCCAGCAGCCGAGGACGGGGTGAGCAGTTCTTC.

In its sample, this clonotype was seen a few times. The rearrangement links TRBV5-8 to TRBJ1-1; D is uncertain. The CDR3 length is 12 residues. The germline V and J ends were trimmed by 2 bases and 6 bases, with 8 bases remaining between them. Looked up from germline, CDR1 is SGHTS and CDR2 is YDEGEE. The CDR3 loop is CASSFWVAEAFF. Written as DNA, the CDR3 is TGTGCCAGCAGCTTTTGGGTGGCTGAAGCTTTCTTT.

The chain is built from TRBV7-9 and TRBJ2-7; D is ambiguous. Germline V CDR1 and CDR2: SEHNR, FQNEAQ (reference sequence). The V end lost 5 bases, the J end lost 7 bases, and 15 bases lay between the germline ends. The CDR3 length is 13 residues. The CDR3 loop reads CASSPASLWEQYV. For the CDR3, the DNA is TGTGCCAGCAGCCCGGCCTCCCTTTGGGAGCAGTACGTC.

This clonotype has just a few counts. This chain uses TRBV4-1 with TRBJ1-1, with a weak D call TRBD1 (5 bases). CDR1 is MGHRA and CDR2 is YSYEKL in the germline V gene. Trimming shortened V by 1 base and J by 7 bases, and 7 bases separated the two germline ends. This CDR3 spans 12 amino acids. CDR3: CASSQVTGEAFF. The CDR3 DNA is TGCGCCAGCAGCCAAGTAACAGGTGAAGCTTTCTTT.

This clonotype was detected only a few times. The rearrangement links TRBV15 to TRBJ2-5, with 9 positions matching TRBD1. V lost 6 bases, J lost 5 bases, and 10 bases stayed unmatched. Germline V gives CDR1 LNHNV, CDR2 YYDKDF (reference sequence). This CDR3 is built from 15 residues. This chain's CDR3 is CATRPDRGMSETQYF. The DNA for the CDR3 is TGTGCCACCAGGCCTGACAGGGGGATGTCGGAGACCCAGTACTTC.

The chain is built from TRBV24-1 and TRBJ2-3; a possible D gene is TRBD2 (6 bases). Germline CDR1 reads KGHDR; CDR2 reads SFDVKD. The CDR3 has 13 residues. Trimming pared 7 bases from V and 2 bases from J, leaving 9 bases between. The CDR3, as DNA: TGTGCCACCAGGCGGGGAACCACAGATACGCAGTATTTT. It specifies CATRRGTTDTQYF.

This clonotype has just a few counts. The rearrangement joins TRBV20-1 to TRBJ1-2; 7 bases align to TRBD1. CDR3 length: 13 residues. Germline V gene lookup returns CDR1 DFQATT and CDR2 SNEGSKA (reference sequence). With V trimmed by 3 bases and J by 2 bases, 3 bases remained unmatched. Here the CDR3 reads CSARTGSNYGYTF. In DNA form, the CDR3 reads TGCAGTGCTAGGACAGGGTCCAACTATGGCTACACCTTC.

This clonotype was observed a few times. The chain employs TRBV7-9 and TRBJ1-1; TRBD1 matches 7 bases. Per the germline V gene, CDR1 is SEHNR and CDR2 is FQNEAQ (reference sequence). Trimming cost V 0 bases and J 8 bases; bases outside gene matches: 9. The CDR3 is 15 residues long. The CDR3 DNA follows: TGTGCCAGCAGCTTAGCATCGGGGACAGTTCCCGAAGCTTTCTTT. Encoded protein: CASSLASGTVPEAFF.

This clonotype was counted a few times. The chain carries TRBV9 and TRBJ2-6; D tentatively reads TRBD1 or TRBD2 (5 bases each). Trimming shortened V by 2 bases and J by 0 bases, and 21 bases separated the two germline ends. Germline V gene sequence: CDR1 SGDLS, CDR2 YYNGEE. This CDR3 has 20 residues. The CDR3: CASSVPGRGQVNSGANVLTF. As DNA, the CDR3 is TGTGCCAGCAGCGTCCCGGGACGGGGCCAGGTGAACTCTGGGGCCAACGTCCTGACTTTC.

This clonotype was observed a few times. The rearrangement links TRBV11-2 to TRBJ1-3; D is unresolved. CDR1 is SGHAT, CDR2 FQNNGV, per germline. The CDR3 runs 14 residues. V dropped 4 bases and J dropped 3 bases, with 10 bases sitting between them. The DNA for the CDR3 is TGTGCCAGCAGCTATCTTTCCGGTGGAAACACCATATATTTT. It yields the protein CASSYLSGGNTIYF.